The 30 T cell receptor beta chains reported below all come from one sample, sequenced in a study of identical twins. MiXCR was run by TCRdb on the 5' RACE reads, yielding one entry per CDR3 protein. The sample shows about 530,000 distinct CDR3 sequences, about 22% of them seen only once. These data also formed part of another study, on yellow fever vaccine responses in identical twins.

Sequenced input: CD4+ T cells sorted from blood. The receptor set was obtained from a woman under 30 in good health.

The J gene is TRBJ1-2, the V gene TRBV5-1; D remains ambiguous. The CDR3 is 14 amino acids. Germline V gene sequence: CDR1 SGHRS, CDR2 YFSETQ. Between the trimmed V and J ends, which lost 0 bases and 4 bases, there was a span of 10 bases. The CDR3 sequence: CASSLDEKSYGYTF. As DNA, the CDR3 is TGCGCCAGCAGCTTGGATGAGAAAAGCTATGGCTACACCTTC.

The chain joins TRBV2 to TRBJ2-7; 7 bases match TRBD2. The CDR3 runs to 11 residues. V lost 4 bases to trimming and J lost 10 bases; unmatched junction nucleotides: 4. The germline CDR1 and CDR2 sequences are SNHLY and FYNNEI. Written as DNA, the CDR3 is TGTGCCAGCAGTGCGACTAGCTTTCAGTACGTC. Its translation: CASSATSFQYV.

This clonotype was seen a handful of times. V gene TRBV5-6 combines with J gene TRBJ1-4, with D unresolved. Germline V CDR1 and CDR2: SGHDT, YYEEEE. This CDR3 region has 11 residues. V gave up 3 bases and J gave up 11 bases, with 8 bases separating them. CDR3 amino acids: CASSSGPKLFF. The CDR3 DNA reads as TGTGCCAGCAGCTCCGGCCCTAAACTGTTTTTT.

The rearrangement uses TRBV7-9 and TRBJ2-7; D is ambiguous. The germline V gene has CDR1 SEHNR and CDR2 FQNEAQ (reference sequence). The length of the CDR3 is 12 residues. V lost 1 base to trimming and J lost 6 bases, with 7 bases between them. CDR3 residues: CASSLGFSEQYV. DNA of the CDR3: TGTGCCAGCAGCTTAGGGTTCTCCGAGCAGTACGTC.

In its sample, this clonotype was seen a few times. V is TRBV20-1 and J is TRBJ2-4; D unclear. This CDR3 region has 14 residues. In germline, CDR1 is DFQATT, CDR2 SNEGSKA (reference sequence). V lost 5 bases and J lost 5, with 16 bases in between. The CDR3 coding sequence is TGCAGTGCTCCTCGGCTGGGTGTACAAAACATTCAGTACTTC. Amino acids: CSAPRLGVQNIQYF.

This clonotype was observed a handful of times. CDR3 bases: TGCGCCAGCAGCTTGGGCCGGCCTAGCGGGATGTTGGTAGATACGCAGTATTTT. It specifies CASSLGRPSGMLVDTQYF. This sequence joins TRBV5-1 and TRBJ2-3; 9 bases line up with TRBD2. Germline trimming cut 0 bases from V and 5 bases from J; bases unmatched to any gene: 13. Germline loops: CDR1 SGHRS, CDR2 YFSETQ. CDR3 size: 18 residues. Full variable domain (outside the CDR3, taken from reference TRBV5-1 and TRBJ2-3): KAGVTQTPRYLIKTRGQQVTLSCSPISGHRSVSWYQQTPGQGLQFLFEYFSETQRNKGNFPGRFSGRQFSNSRSEMNVSTLELGDSALYLCASSLGRPSGMLVDTQYFGPGTRLTVL.

This clonotype came up a few times. CDR3 DNA: TGTGCCACCAGCAACCGACGGACAGGGGACACTGAAGCTTTCTTT. It is translated as CATSNRRTGDTEAFF. This chain connects TRBV15 to TRBJ1-1, with 9 positions matching TRBD1. CDR3 length: 15 residues. In germline, CDR1 is LNHNV, CDR2 YYDKDF (reference sequence). The V segment lost 4 bases and the J segment 3 bases; nucleotides outside the gene matches: 6.

The chain couples TRBV15 to TRBJ2-1, with 9 bases lining up with TRBD2. The CDR3 is 14 residues long. The V gene end was trimmed by 6 bases and the J gene end by 9 bases; junction bases not matched to a gene: 9. CDR1 and CDR2 (germline): LNHNV, YYDKDF (reference sequence). The CDR3 protein is CATRGGRAVGEQFF. The CDR3 DNA follows: TGTGCCACCAGGGGCGGGAGGGCCGTCGGTGAGCAGTTCTTC.

This clonotype appeared once. An end of the junction differs from the germline gene, which may be a read error. The V call is TRBV6-5, the J call TRBJ1-6, with unresolved D. The length of the CDR3 is 15 residues. The germline CDR1 and CDR2 sequences are MNHEY and SVGAGI. The CDR3 region is CASSSPGGYSSPLHF. In DNA, the CDR3 is TGTGCCAGCAGTTCGCCGGGAGGCTATAGTTCACCCCTCCACTTT.

This clonotype has just a few counts. The CDR3 DNA reads TGTGCCAGCAGCCCAAACCTAGCGGGATTTTTGCATGAGCAGTTCTTC. Amino acid sequence: CASSPNLAGFLHEQFF. This chain connects TRBV7-9 to TRBJ2-1, with TRBD2 matching 9 bases. J was trimmed by 8 bases and V by 5 bases; bases with no gene match: 13. The CDR3 has 16 residues. CDR1 and CDR2 from the germline V gene are SEHNR and FQNEAQ (reference sequence).

CDR3 DNA: TGCAGTGCTAGAGATGACAGGACAAACTATGGCTACACCTTC. It specifies CSARDDRTNYGYTF. The chain has TRBV20-1 and TRBJ1-2; the D gene is possibly TRBD1 (6 bases). Between the trimmed V and J ends, which lost 0 bases and 2 bases, there was a span of 10 bases. The CDR3 has 14 amino acids. Looked up from germline, CDR1 is DFQATT and CDR2 is SNEGSKA (reference sequence).

V gene TRBV6-1 combines with J gene TRBJ2-2, with TRBD2 matching 8 bases. The CDR3 covers 14 residues. Germline V gives CDR1 MNHNS, CDR2 SASEGT. J was trimmed by 1 base and V by 7 bases; bases with no gene match: 2. The CDR3 sequence is CASMRGVNTGELFF. In DNA, the CDR3 is TGTGCCAGCATGCGGGGGGTGAACACCGGGGAGCTGTTTTTT.

This clonotype was observed at least ten times. The chain carries TRBV5-6 and TRBJ2-5, with D possibly being TRBD1 (6 bases). Per germline, CDR1 SGHDT and CDR2 YYEEEE. Trimming removed 4 bases at V and 5 bases at J, with 12 bases between. The CDR3 length is 13 residues. CDR3 DNA: TGTGCCAGCAGCCTGAGACAGGCCGAGACCCAGTACTTC. It codes for CASSLRQAETQYF.

This sequence joins TRBV18 and TRBJ2-6; TRBD1 aligns across 7 bases. This CDR3 comprises 18 residues. The trim removed 3 bases at V and 2 bases at J, leaving 10 bases unmatched. CDR1 is KGHSH and CDR2 is LQKENI in the germline V gene. The CDR3 sequence: CASSPKIKGAPGANVLTF. CDR3 sequence (DNA): TGTGCCAGCTCACCTAAGATTAAGGGGGCGCCTGGGGCCAACGTCCTGACTTTC.

The chain recombines TRBV20-1 with TRBJ2-3, with D tentatively TRBD1 or TRBD2 (6 bases each). CDR1 and CDR2 from the germline V gene are DFQATT and SNEGSKA (reference sequence). CDR3 length: 15 amino acids. V lost 2 bases and J 3 bases, leaving 15 bases between the germline ends. Written as DNA, the CDR3 is TGCAGTGCTAGAAGGGGGGAAGGCACTACAGATACGCAGTATTTT. Translated: CSARRGEGTTDTQYF.

The chain is built from TRBV12-3 or TRBV12-4 and TRBJ1-6; the match to TRBD1 covers 7 bases. The CDR3 totals 15 residues. V dropped 5 bases and J dropped 9; count of bases not matched to a gene: 10. The CDR3 DNA sequence: TGTGCCAGCAGTGGGACAGACAGCGGATTTTCACCCCTCCACTTT. Encoded protein: CASSGTDSGFSPLHF.

The V call is TRBV5-1, the J call TRBJ2-1, with TRBD1 matching 7 bases. This CDR3 has 15 amino acids. Germline lookup yields CDR1 SGHRS and CDR2 YFSETQ. The V and J ends lost 4 bases and 7 bases, in that order; junction bases with no gene match: 11. The CDR3 nucleotides are TGCGCCAGCAGCGGGACCGGGACAGCACTAAATGAGCAGTTCTTC. It translates to CASSGTGTALNEQFF.

The chain links TRBV29-1 to TRBJ2-4; D remains ambiguous. The germline V gene encodes CDR1 SQVTM and CDR2 ANQGSEA. Trimming shortened V by 1 base and J by 0 bases, and 4 bases separated the two germline ends. The CDR3 contains 13 residues. For the CDR3, the DNA is TGCAGCGTTGAAGGGGTAGCCAAAAACATTCAGTACTTC. It encodes CSVEGVAKNIQYF. Based on the CDR3 plus reference TRBV29-1 and TRBJ2-4, the full variable domain is SAVISQKPSRDICQRGTSLTIQCQVDSQVTMMFWYRQQPGQSLTLIATANQGSEATYESGFVIDKFPISRPNLTFSTLTVSNMSPEDSSIYLCSVEGVAKNIQYFGAGTRLSVL.

The gene calls are TRBV9 and TRBJ1-1; D is possibly TRBD1 (5 bases). CDR1 is SGDLS, CDR2 YYNGEE, per germline. CDR3 length equals 15 residues. Trimming removed 0 bases at V and 1 base at J, with 10 bases between. The CDR3 DNA reads as TGTGCCAGCAGCGTAGATGGGGGAGGGAACACTGAAGCTTTCTTT. This codes for CASSVDGGGNTEAFF. Filled out from reference TRBV9 and TRBJ1-1, the complete variable domain reads DSGVTQTPKHLITATGQRVTLRCSPRSGDLSVYWYQQSLDQGLQFLIQYYNGEERAKGNILERFSAQQFPDLHSELNLSSLELGDSALYFCASSVDGGGNTEAFFGQGTRLTVV.

This rearrangement joins TRBV3-1 to TRBJ1-1; 7 nucleotides match TRBD1. In germline, CDR1 is LGHDT, CDR2 YNNKEL (reference sequence). This CDR3 comprises 18 residues. V lost 0 bases and J lost 0; bases outside the gene matches: 10. CDR3 residues: CASSQDGRGRRMNTEAFF. DNA for the CDR3: TGTGCCAGCAGCCAAGATGGCAGGGGGAGAAGGATGAACACTGAAGCTTTCTTT.

This clonotype was picked up a small number of times. The rearrangement links TRBV15 to TRBJ1-4; D unclear. The CDR3 has 18 amino acids. CDR1 and CDR2 from the germline V gene are LNHNV and YYDKDF (reference sequence). The ends were cut back, 1 base at V and 0 bases at J, with 15 bases in the middle. This CDR3 reads CATSRGGSSYATNEKLFF. The CDR3 coding sequence is TGTGCCACCAGCAGAGGAGGATCCAGTTATGCAACTAATGAAAAACTGTTTTTT.

This clonotype was seen a few times. V and J are TRBV10-2 and TRBJ2-3, with D tentatively TRBD2 (5 bases). Germline-derived CDR1 and CDR2 are WSHSY and SAAADI. The CDR3 has 16 amino acids. V lost 4 bases and J lost 0, with 14 bases in between. CDR3 bases: TGCGCCAGCAGTGGGTCTAGCACCTCTAGCACAGATACGCAGTATTTT. It yields the protein CASSGSSTSSTDTQYF.

The chain has TRBV3-1 and TRBJ2-5; perhaps TRBD1 as D (7 bases). Looked up from germline, CDR1 is LGHDT and CDR2 is YNNKEL (reference sequence). V lost 3 bases, J lost 4 bases, and 24 bases lay in between. The CDR3 covers 18 residues. CDR3 protein: CASSHDRVRGGLGETQYF. In nucleotides, the CDR3 is TGTGCCAGCAGCCACGACAGGGTCAGGGGAGGACTTGGAGAGACCCAGTACTTC.

In its sample, this clonotype was seen a few times. This chain links TRBV5-1 with TRBJ2-2, with a weak D call TRBD1 (6 bases). This CDR3 is 15 amino acids long. V dropped 2 bases and J dropped 6 bases, with 14 bases sitting between them. CDR1 and CDR2 (germline): SGHRS, YFSETQ. For the CDR3, the DNA is TGCGCCAGCAGCTTAAGGACAGACCTCCCCGGGGAGCTGTTTTTT. As protein: CASSLRTDLPGELFF.

This clonotype came up many times. A read error may produce the germline difference seen at one junction end. V and J are TRBV18 and TRBJ2-1; 14 bases match TRBD2. Germline-derived CDR1 and CDR2 are KGHSH and LQKENI. This CDR3 contains 15 residues. CDR3 sequence: CASSPGLAGANEQFF. The CDR3 DNA sequence: TGCGCCAGCAGCCCGGGACTAGCGGGGGCGAATGAGCAGTTCTTC.

This chain joins TRBV4-1 and TRBJ2-1; D gene uncertain. Looked up from germline, CDR1 is MGHRA and CDR2 is YSYEKL. CDR3 length equals 15 residues. Between the trimmed V and J ends, which lost 4 bases and 7 bases, there was a span of 17 bases. As DNA, the CDR3 is TGCGCCAGCAGCCTAGTCTGGCCGGACGGGAATGAGCAGTTCTTC. Its translation is CASSLVWPDGNEQFF.

There are a few counts of this clonotype. V is TRBV6-5 and J is TRBJ1-1, with no clear D. The V end lost 0 bases, the J end lost 0 bases, and 17 bases lay between the germline ends. In germline, CDR1 is MNHEY, CDR2 SVGAGI. The CDR3 is 18 amino acids. Here the CDR3 DNA reads TGTGCCAGCAGTTACTCGATGGGAGGCAGTACAATGAACACTGAAGCTTTCTTT. This sequence encodes CASSYSMGGSTMNTEAFF.

The rearrangement joins TRBV20-1 to TRBJ2-5, with D unresolved. The germline V and J ends were trimmed by 8 bases and 5 bases, with 12 bases remaining between them. Germline loops: CDR1 DFQATT, CDR2 SNEGSKA (reference sequence). The CDR3 is made up of 11 amino acids. The CDR3 region has the DNA TGCAGTACCATAGTAGGGGAGACCCAGTACTTC. It translates to CSTIVGETQYF.

This chain connects TRBV5-1 to TRBJ1-3; D not resolved. Germline V gene sequence: CDR1 SGHRS, CDR2 YFSETQ. Trimming removed 0 bases at V and 1 base at J, with 11 bases between. The CDR3 has 16 amino acids. CDR3 region: CASSLEAAKSGNTIYF. The DNA for the CDR3 is TGCGCCAGCAGCTTGGAGGCAGCCAAATCTGGAAACACCATATATTTT.

The chain combines TRBV7-3 with TRBJ2-2, with D maybe TRBD2 (5 bases). V was trimmed by 5 bases and J by 0 bases, leaving 10 bases between them. This CDR3 has 15 residues. The V gene's germline CDR1 is SGHTA and CDR2 FQGTGA. The CDR3 DNA reads TGTGCCAGCAGCCAGTCAGCGGCGAACACCGGGGAGCTGTTTTTT. Its translation: CASSQSAANTGELFF.